This passage covers 25 T cell receptor beta chains from one sample sequenced in a study of T cells after posttransplantation cyclophosphamide. Method: immunoSEQ multiplex PCR; TCRdb's copy keeps in-frame clones and lacks some. The data hold 15,000 to 20,000 clones, with around 85% observed a single time. Controls had myeloablative marrow grafts with methotrexate and calcineurin inhibitor, sampled at 1 year. Sequenced material: PBMCs, taken after allogeneic stem cell transplant with calcineurin inhibitor and methotrexate. These receptors were obtained from a female patient under 30 who received an allogeneic stem cell transplant from an unrelated donor, was CMV-positive, and had acute and chronic GVHD. Some of the T cells may derive from the graft donor.

The CDR3 spells CASGTTGGEESPLHF. For the CDR3, the DNA is TGTGCCAGTGGAACGACAGGGGGTGAGGAATCACCCCTCCACTTT. V gene TRBV19 combines with J gene TRBJ1-6, with TRBD1 matching 9 bases. The CDR3 is 15 residues long. J gave up 10 bases and V 8 bases, and 12 bases lay outside the gene matches. Germline V lookup: CDR1 LNHDA, CDR2 SQIVND (reference sequence).

The chain combines TRBV2 with TRBJ2-1; TRBD1 might be the D (5 bases). This CDR3 has 15 amino acids. V was cut by 4 bases and J by 9 bases, with 19 bases left in between. Germline V gene sequence: CDR1 SNHLY, CDR2 FYNNEI. CDR3 region: CASSAARAGRREQFF. Here the CDR3 DNA reads TGTGCCAGCAGTGCGGCTCGGGCAGGGCGGCGTGAGCAGTTCTTC.

The chain combines TRBV10-2 with TRBJ2-7, with 8 bases aligning to TRBD2. Per the germline V gene, CDR1 is WSHSY and CDR2 is SAAADI. V lost 3 bases to trimming and J lost 7 bases; unmatched junction nucleotides: 11. The CDR3 extends over 15 amino acids. DNA of the CDR3: TGCGCCAGCAGTGACCCAGCGGGAGCCCCTTGGGAGCAGTACTTC. Encoded protein: CASSDPAGAPWEQYF.

The chain couples TRBV7-9 to TRBJ1-6, with a weak D call TRBD1 (5 bases). The V end lost 6 bases, the J end lost 12 bases, and 21 bases lay between the germline ends. The CDR3 runs to 15 residues. Germline V gene data show CDR1 as SEHNR and CDR2 as FQNEAQ (reference sequence). CDR3 nucleotide sequence: TGTGCCAGCAGTTCGACTTCAGGGTTCCTGGTACCCCTCCACTTT. It specifies CASSSTSGFLVPLHF.

The V gene is TRBV7-9, the J gene TRBJ2-3; D is unresolved. Germline V gene sequence: CDR1 SEHNR, CDR2 FQNEAQ (reference sequence). Between the trimmed V and J ends, which lost 9 bases and 6 bases, there was a span of 10 bases. CDR3 length: 11 residues. CDR3 in amino acids: CASGTPDTQYF. The DNA for the CDR3 is TGTGCCAGTGGCACGCCCGATACGCAGTATTTT. Using reference TRBV7-9 and TRBJ2-3 for the parts outside the CDR3, the full variable domain is DTGVSQNPRHKITKRGQNVTFRCDPISEHNRLYWYRQTLGQGPEFLTYFQNEAQLEKSRLLSDRFSAERPKGSFSTLEIQRTEQGDSAMYLCASGTPDTQYFGPGTRLTVL.

The chain carries TRBV28 and TRBJ1-5; perhaps TRBD1 as D (5 bases). Germline assignment: CDR1 MDHEN and CDR2 SYDVKM. V was cut by 8 bases and J by 0 bases, with 14 bases left in between. CDR3 length: 15 amino acids. The CDR3 protein is CASLPRGYSNQPQHF. The CDR3 DNA is TGTGCCAGCCTACCTAGGGGATATAGCAATCAGCCCCAGCATTTT.

This clone appeared a single time. CDR3 amino acids: CSVLTGPYEQYF. The CDR3, as DNA: TGCAGCGTACTGACAGGTCCCTACGAGCAGTACTTC. The chain couples TRBV29-1 to TRBJ2-7, with D possibly matching TRBD1 (6 bases). Germline V gene data show CDR1 as SQVTM and CDR2 as ANQGSEA. The germline V and J ends were trimmed by 6 bases and 2 bases, with 11 bases remaining between them. The CDR3 consists of 12 residues.

The genes are TRBV19 and TRBJ2-5; D may be TRBD2 (5 bases). The J call could be wrong; TRBJ2-7 is a better fit for the DNA end. The CDR3 has 13 residues. Per germline, CDR1 LNHDA and CDR2 SQIVND (reference sequence). The CDR3 region is CASSPVEGSEQYF. CDR3 sequence (DNA): TGTGCCAGTAGTCCAGTCGAGGGCAGCGAGCAGTACTTC.

The genes are TRBV21-1 and TRBJ2-3; TRBD1 is taken as the D call from the table, unchecked against the DNA. TRBV21-1 is marked as a pseudogene. The CDR3 is made up of 13 amino acids. The CDR3: CASSSDRGDTQYF. The CDR3 DNA reads as TGTGCCAGCAGCAGCGACAGGGGAGATACGCAGTATTTT.

The chain carries TRBV5-1 and TRBJ2-7; TRBD1 agrees at 8 bases. There are 16 residues in the CDR3. CDR1 and CDR2 from the germline V gene are SGHRS and YFSETQ. V was pared by 7 bases and J by 6 bases, with 18 bases of the junction left unmatched. CDR3 protein: CASSPELTQGGSEQYF. The DNA for the CDR3 is TGCGCCAGCTCCCCTGAATTGACACAGGGGGGCTCCGAGCAGTACTTC.

This sequence joins TRBV5-1 and TRBJ2-7; TRBD1 is a possible D gene (8 bases). This CDR3 is 17 amino acids long. Germline V gene sequence: CDR1 SGHRS, CDR2 YFSETQ. Deletions cut 0 bases from V and 3 bases from J, with 19 bases between. DNA of the CDR3: TGCGCCAGCAGCTTGGGAAGGAGCGGGACAGGATTCTACGAGCAGTACTTC. Residues: CASSLGRSGTGFYEQYF. The full variable domain, rest sourced from reference TRBV5-1 and TRBJ2-7, is KAGVTQTPRYLIKTRGQQVTLSCSPISGHRSVSWYQQTPGQGLQFLFEYFSETQRNKGNFPGRFSGRQFSNSRSEMNVSTLELGDSALYLCASSLGRSGTGFYEQYFGPGTRLTVT.

The chain joins TRBV6-6 to TRBJ2-7, with 7 bases lining up with TRBD1. The CDR3 covers 14 residues. The V gene's germline CDR1 is MNHNY and CDR2 SVGAGI (reference sequence). The J segment lost 2 bases and the V segment lost 6 bases, leaving 7 bases of the junction unmatched. The CDR3 DNA is TGTGCCAGCAGACAAGCCAGGGGGACCTACGAGCAGTACTTC. Encoded protein: CASRQARGTYEQYF.

The rearrangement joins TRBV27 to TRBJ2-1; 9 nucleotides align to TRBD2. The CDR3 consists of 14 residues. Germline values: CDR1 MNHEY, CDR2 SMNVEV (reference sequence). V lost 6 bases and J lost 3; bases outside the gene matches: 3. The CDR3 DNA sequence: TGTGCCAGCAGAGCTAGCGGGAACTACAATGAGCAGTTCTTC. It is translated as CASRASGNYNEQFF.

V gene TRBV6-1 combines with J gene TRBJ1-2; 7 nucleotides align to TRBD1. V was clipped by 4 bases and J by 4 bases; unmatched bases: 6. CDR3 size: 14 residues. Germline CDR1 MNHNS, CDR2 SASEGT. CDR3 amino acids: CASSGRQGPYGYTF. Written as DNA, the CDR3 is TGTGCCAGCAGTGGTAGACAGGGTCCCTATGGCTACACCTTC.

The gene calls are TRBV28 and TRBJ2-7, with 9 positions matching TRBD2. The V and J ends lost 3 bases and 3 bases, in that order; junction bases with no gene match: 6. The CDR3 is 15 residues long. Germline CDR1 MDHEN, CDR2 SYDVKM. The CDR3 nucleotides are TGTGCCAGCAGTTTTGGGTTAGCGGGAGACTACGAGCAGTACTTC. It specifies CASSFGLAGDYEQYF.

This chain uses TRBV4-1 with TRBJ2-7, with a possible D match to TRBD2 (6 bases). The germline CDR1 and CDR2 sequences are MGHRA and YSYEKL. The CDR3 is 16 residues long. V lost 0 bases to trimming and J lost 0 bases, with 12 bases between them. The CDR3 here is CASSQEGQRVSYEQYF. The CDR3 nucleotides are TGCGCCAGCAGCCAAGAAGGCCAGCGGGTCTCCTACGAGCAGTACTTC.

This clone was counted a few times. This chain uses TRBV27 with TRBJ2-5; the D gene is possibly TRBD2 (5 bases). Looked up from germline, CDR1 is MNHEY and CDR2 is SMNVEV (reference sequence). Trimming removed 3 bases at V and 1 base at J, with 12 bases between. The CDR3 spans 15 residues. The CDR3 DNA sequence: TGTGCCAGCAGTTTGGGAGAAGGGCCCCAAGAGACCCAGTACTTC. Its translation is CASSLGEGPQETQYF.

The chain couples TRBV30 to TRBJ1-3, with a tentative D call TRBD1 (5 bases). This CDR3 spans 13 amino acids. The V and J ends lost 5 bases and 0 bases respectively, with 8 bases between them. CDR1 is GTSNPN, CDR2 SVGIG, per germline (reference sequence). This CDR3 reads CAWQGSSGNTIYF. CDR3 DNA: TGTGCCTGGCAGGGAAGCTCTGGAAACACCATATATTTT.

The chain carries TRBV30 and TRBJ2-3, with D possibly being TRBD1 (6 bases). Germline V lookup: CDR1 GTSNPN, CDR2 SVGIG (reference sequence). The V gene lost 0 bases and the J gene lost 6 bases, with 16 bases spanning the gap. This CDR3 spans 15 amino acids. CDR3 nucleotides: TGTGCCTGGAGTGTTGGGGGCGGGTTCCTGGATACGCAGTATTTT. Its translation: CAWSVGGGFLDTQYF.

This chain joins TRBV6-9 and TRBJ2-5; D is possibly TRBD2 (5 bases). The CDR3 spans 12 residues. From germline, CDR1 is MNHGY and CDR2 SVAAGI. Trimming cost V 0 bases and J 11 bases, with 10 bases left between them. CDR3 protein: CASSYSPGEQYF. The CDR3 DNA reads as TGTGCCAGCAGTTATTCGCCCGGGGAGCAGTACTTC.

The CDR3 loop reads CASSGDRVTEAFF. The CDR3 nucleotides read TGTGCCAGCAGTGGGGACAGGGTCACTGAAGCTTTCTTT. The chain carries TRBV2 and TRBJ1-1, with 9 nucleotides matching TRBD1. V lost 4 bases to trimming and J lost 4 bases; unmatched junction nucleotides: 1. The CDR3 runs 13 residues. The germline V gene has CDR1 SNHLY and CDR2 FYNNEI.

The chain links TRBV5-6 to TRBJ2-3, with D possibly matching TRBD2 (5 bases). The CDR3 length is 15 residues. CDR1 is SGHDT, CDR2 YYEEEE, per germline. Trimming pared 1 base from V and 0 bases from J, leaving 9 bases between. The CDR3 coding sequence is TGTGCCAGCAGCTTGCTGGGCGGGAGCACAGATACGCAGTATTTT. This translates into CASSLLGGSTDTQYF.

The chain joins TRBV11-2 to TRBJ2-7; 7 nucleotides match TRBD2. Per germline, CDR1 SGHAT and CDR2 FQNNGV. This CDR3 has 14 amino acids. V lost 3 bases and J lost 6; bases outside the gene matches: 8. CDR3 DNA sequence: TGTGCCAGCAGCTTGATCGCGGGAGTGGTCGAGCAGTACTTC. This translates into CASSLIAGVVEQYF.

J is TRBJ2-2 and V is TRBV9, with D maybe TRBD1 (6 bases). V dropped 0 bases and J dropped 4 bases, with 13 bases sitting between them. The germline CDR1 and CDR2 sequences are SGDLS and YYNGEE. The CDR3 has 16 residues. Written as DNA, the CDR3 is TGTGCCAGCAGCGTAGATGGGGGCGCAGGCACCGGGGAGCTGTTTTTT. It translates to CASSVDGGAGTGELFF.

The V and J genes are TRBV7-2 and TRBJ2-3; 7 bases match TRBD2. The CDR3 is 16 amino acids. V trimming: 5 bases; J trimming: 1 base; junction bases outside the gene matches: 9. Germline CDR1 is SGHTA and CDR2 is FQGNSA. CDR3 sequence: CASSSWGREGTDTQYF. DNA of the CDR3: TGTGCCAGCAGCAGTTGGGGGAGGGAAGGCACAGATACGCAGTATTTT.